These 5 T cell receptor beta chains were all obtained from the same sample, sequenced in a study of circulating and synovial CD4+ cells in juvenile arthritis. Libraries were prepared by immunoSEQ multiplex PCR; TCRdb keeps only in-frame clonotypes and omits some of them. The sample has 2,500 to 3,000 clones, about 88% seen once. Sequencing was performed on HLA-DR+ CD4+ T cells from blood. The subset: circulating pathogenic-like lymphocytes, sorted as HLA-DR+CD14-CD3+CD4+CD25low/- blood T cells. All receptors derive from a human donor with juvenile idiopathic arthritis.

This sequence joins TRBV18 and TRBJ2-2, with TRBD2 matching 11 bases. V dropped 4 bases and J dropped 6; count of bases not matched to a gene: 4. In germline, CDR1 is KGHSH, CDR2 LQKENI. The CDR3 runs to 15 residues. The CDR3 DNA reads as TGTGCCAGCTCACAACTAGCGGGAGTGGCCGGGGAGCTGTTTTTT. As protein: CASSQLAGVAGELFF. The full variable domain, with the rest looked up from reference TRBV18 and TRBJ2-2, is NAGVMQNPRHLVRRRGQEARLRCSPMKGHSHVYWYRQLPEEGLKFMVYLQKENIIDESGMPKERFSAEFPKEGPSILRIQQVVRGDSAAYFCASSQLAGVAGELFFGEGSRLTVL.

The chain is built from TRBV5-1 and TRBJ2-3; the match to TRBD2 covers 10 bases. From germline, CDR1 is SGHRS and CDR2 YFSETQ. The V gene end was trimmed by 2 bases and the J gene end by 1 base; junction bases not matched to a gene: 4. The CDR3 totals 16 residues. CDR3 protein: CASSFPSGSGTDTQYF. CDR3 bases: TGCGCCAGCAGCTTTCCTAGCGGGAGTGGCACAGATACGCAGTATTTT.

The V gene is TRBV7-9, the J gene TRBJ1-2, with 7 bases aligning to TRBD1. CDR3 length: 17 amino acids. The germline CDR1 and CDR2 sequences are SEHNR and FQNEAQ (reference sequence). J lost 0 bases, V lost 2 bases, and 9 bases had no gene match. In DNA form, the CDR3 reads TGTGCCAGCAGCTTATCGACAGGGTTTCTCCCTAACTATGGCTACACCTTC. As protein: CASSLSTGFLPNYGYTF.

This rearrangement joins TRBV10-3 to TRBJ2-1, with a tentative D call TRBD2 (5 bases). This CDR3 has 14 amino acids. Germline-derived CDR1 and CDR2 are ENHRY and SYGVKD. Between the trimmed V and J ends, which lost 0 bases and 9 bases, there was a span of 12 bases. CDR3 sequence (DNA): TGTGCCATCAGTGAGTCGACACTAGACGGTGAGCAGTTCTTC. This translates into CAISESTLDGEQFF.

The CDR3 loop is CSVRQGRPEAFF. In DNA form, the CDR3 reads TGCAGCGTTAGACAGGGTAGGCCTGAAGCTTTCTTT. The chain combines TRBV29-1 with TRBJ1-1, with 7 bases that match TRBD1. This CDR3 region has 12 residues. V shed 5 bases and J 6 bases; nucleotides not matched to a gene: 6. The germline gives CDR1 SQVTM, CDR2 ANQGSEA. Complete variable domain (other parts from reference TRBV29-1 and TRBJ1-1): SAVISQKPSRDICQRGTSLTIQCQVDSQVTMMFWYRQQPGQSLTLIATANQGSEATYESGFVIDKFPISRPNLTFSTLTVSNMSPEDSSIYLCSVRQGRPEAFFGQGTRLTVV.